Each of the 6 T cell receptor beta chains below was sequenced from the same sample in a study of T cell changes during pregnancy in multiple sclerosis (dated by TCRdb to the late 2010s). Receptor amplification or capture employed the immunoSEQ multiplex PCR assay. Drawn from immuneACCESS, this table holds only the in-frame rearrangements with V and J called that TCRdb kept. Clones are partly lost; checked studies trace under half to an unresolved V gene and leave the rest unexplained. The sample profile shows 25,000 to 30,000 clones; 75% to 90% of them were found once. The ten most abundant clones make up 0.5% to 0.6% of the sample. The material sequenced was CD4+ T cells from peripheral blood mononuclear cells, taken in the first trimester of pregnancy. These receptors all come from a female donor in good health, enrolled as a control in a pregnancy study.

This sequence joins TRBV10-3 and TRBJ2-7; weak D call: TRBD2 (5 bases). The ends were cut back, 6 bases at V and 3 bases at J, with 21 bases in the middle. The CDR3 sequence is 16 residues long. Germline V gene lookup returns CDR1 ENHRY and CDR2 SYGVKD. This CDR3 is CAISLQKGRSDYEQYF. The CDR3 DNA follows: TGTGCCATCAGCCTTCAAAAAGGGAGATCGGACTACGAGCAGTACTTC.

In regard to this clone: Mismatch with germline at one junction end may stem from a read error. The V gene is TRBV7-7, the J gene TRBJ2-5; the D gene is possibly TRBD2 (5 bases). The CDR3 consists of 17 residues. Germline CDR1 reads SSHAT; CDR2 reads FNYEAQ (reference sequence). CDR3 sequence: CASSLEAQKSGQETQYF. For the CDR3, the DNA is TGTGCTAGCAGCTTAGAAGCTCAGAAGAGCGGTCAAGAGACCCAGTACTTC.

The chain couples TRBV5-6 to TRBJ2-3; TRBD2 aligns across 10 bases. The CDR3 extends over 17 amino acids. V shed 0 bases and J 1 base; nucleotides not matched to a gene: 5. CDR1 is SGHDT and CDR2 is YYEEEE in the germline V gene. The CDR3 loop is CASSLAQGLAGTDTQYF. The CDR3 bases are TGTGCCAGCAGCTTGGCCCAAGGACTAGCGGGCACAGATACGCAGTATTTT.

CDR3 sequence (DNA): TGCGCCAGCAGCTTGTCACAGGGGGAGGGAGAGACCCAGTACTTC. This encodes CASSLSQGEGETQYF. The genes are TRBV5-1 and TRBJ2-5; TRBD1 might be the D (8 bases). V was pared by 1 base and J by 4 bases, with 14 bases between. CDR1 and CDR2 (germline): SGHRS, YFSETQ. The CDR3 is 15 amino acids.

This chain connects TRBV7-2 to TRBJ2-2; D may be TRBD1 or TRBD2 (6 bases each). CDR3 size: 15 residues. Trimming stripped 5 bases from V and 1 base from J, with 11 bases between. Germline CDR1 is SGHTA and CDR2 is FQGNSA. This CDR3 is CASSLGGLNTGELFF. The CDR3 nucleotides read TGTGCCAGCAGCCTAGGGGGGCTGAACACCGGGGAGCTGTTTTTT.

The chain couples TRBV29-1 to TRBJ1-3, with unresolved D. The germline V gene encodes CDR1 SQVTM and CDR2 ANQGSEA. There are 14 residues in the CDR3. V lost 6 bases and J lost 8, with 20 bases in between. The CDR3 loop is CSVGEEQIGDTIYF. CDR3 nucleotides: TGCAGCGTCGGGGAAGAGCAGATAGGCGACACCATATATTTT.